This T cell receptor beta chain was documented in a study of cytomegalovirus exposure and HLA in healthy donors. Study-level results: Most TCR sequences were seen very rarely across donors, but some public TCRs occurred in many.

Trimming took off 0 bases at V and 5 bases at J, with 13 bases between the two ends. The length of the CDR3 is 15 residues. The germline V gene encodes CDR1 KGHSH and CDR2 LQKENI. A note on this clone: The antigen remains undetermined.

The primer mix had 60 Vbeta and 13 Jbeta primers. TCRdb keeps only in-frame clones here, not all; method: immunoSEQ multiplex PCR. This repertoire includes 150,000 to 200,000 clones. The sample comprised PBMCs. The receptor was derived from an older woman in good health and CMV-seronegative. The rearrangement links TRBV18 to TRBJ1-1, with unresolved D. CDR3 loop: CASSPPEGPRTEAFF. The CDR3 DNA reads as TGTGCCAGCTCACCACCCGAGGGTCCGCGGACTGAAGCTTTCTTT.